These 5 T cell receptor beta chains were all obtained from the same sample, sequenced in a study of blood T cells in healthy people across ages (dated by TCRdb to the mid-2010s). The library was built by means of 5' RACE. For sequencing, an Illumina HiSeq 2500 was employed. A second 7 to 11 cycle PCR used a sample-barcoded 5' primer and a J-beta primer mix. TCRdb ran its own pipeline on the public reads, namely fastp trimming at Q25 and MiXCR clone calling, and kept in-frame beta chains. CDR3 protein sequences are deduplicated, and each keeps its most common genes and DNA. Counted in this sample were approximately 940,000 distinct CDR3 sequences; around 46% of them appeared once. The ten largest make up roughly 13% of the sample. Specimen: blood. The receptors were gathered from a young man in good health.

This clonotype was seen a single time. The chain recombines TRBV7-9 with TRBJ1-2, with 7 positions matching TRBD1. The CDR3 is made up of 16 amino acids. Trimming removed 2 bases from V and 7 bases from J; junction bases left unmatched: 13. Germline-derived CDR1 and CDR2 are SEHNR and FQNEAQ (reference sequence). The chain's CDR3 is CASSLSYMMAGGGYTF. CDR3 coding DNA: TGTGCCAGCAGCTTATCCTATATGATGGCAGGGGGTGGCTACACCTTC.

This chain links TRBV12-3 or TRBV12-4 with TRBJ2-3; TRBD2 matches at 10 bases. The junction had 4 bases not matched to a gene; V was cut back by 0 bases and J by 4 bases. This CDR3 is built from 16 residues. The CDR3 DNA reads TGTGCCAGCAGTTTAGCCGCTAGCGGGAGAGCAGATACGCAGTATTTT. Translating gives CASSLAASGRADTQYF.

The CDR3 spells CASRLRGGSQSDTQYF. The CDR3 bases are TGTGCCAGCAGACTACGGGGCGGGAGTCAATCAGATACGCAGTATTTT. V usage is TRBV28 and J usage is TRBJ2-3; TRBD2 agrees at 7 bases. Germline assignment: CDR1 MDHEN and CDR2 SYDVKM. The CDR3 consists of 16 residues. The V and J ends lost 6 bases and 4 bases, in that order; junction bases with no gene match: 13.

The rearrangement links TRBV2 to TRBJ2-4; 10 bases fit TRBD1. The J segment lost 0 bases and the V segment lost 11 bases, leaving 13 bases of the junction unmatched. Germline CDR1 and CDR2: SNHLY and FYNNEI. This CDR3 comprises 17 residues. Here the CDR3 reads CASPGQGFLLAKNIQYF. CDR3 bases: TGTGCCTCACCGGGACAGGGGTTCCTCCTAGCCAAAAACATTCAGTACTTC.

This clonotype was observed a single time. This sequence joins TRBV20-1 and TRBJ1-2; 10 bases line up with TRBD1. Germline V CDR1 and CDR2: DFQATT, SNEGSKA (reference sequence). This CDR3 is 14 amino acids long. The V gene end was trimmed by 8 bases and the J gene end by 7 bases; junction bases not matched to a gene: 13. CDR3 nucleotide sequence: TGCAGTCCTACTCGGGACAGGGGTCTTCGTGGCTACACCTTC. This translates into CSPTRDRGLRGYTF.